This TCR beta chain is drawn from a study of cytomegalovirus exposure and HLA in healthy donors. Study information: Of 300 to 450 genotyped donors, roughly 86% clustered with self-reported Caucasian donors. Study-wide results and limits: Rates of TCR association differed by HLA locus in a later analysis, with DRB1 highest and HLA-C lowest. TRBV6-2, TRBV6-3 and some other V segments were unresolvable in 87-base-pair reads. There were 150 to 200 TCR beta chains listed as cytomegalovirus-associated.

V gave up 1 base and J gave up 2 bases, with 12 bases separating them. Germline lookup yields CDR1 MDHEN and CDR2 SYDVKM. This CDR3 is 15 amino acids long. In the case of this clone: The antigen remains unidentified.

PCR was performed using 60 Vbeta and 13 Jbeta primers. Sequencing used immunoSEQ multiplex PCR; TCRdb keeps in-frame clones, though not all of them. This sample contains some 130,000 clones. This rearrangement joins TRBV28 to TRBJ2-7; tentative D call: TRBD1 (5 bases). Material: PBMCs. The receptor's source is a young man in good health and CMV-seronegative. In DNA, the CDR3 is TGTGCCAGCAGTTTATTTGGGGCGAGCGCCTACGAGCAGTACTTC. Its protein product is CASSLFGASAYEQYF.